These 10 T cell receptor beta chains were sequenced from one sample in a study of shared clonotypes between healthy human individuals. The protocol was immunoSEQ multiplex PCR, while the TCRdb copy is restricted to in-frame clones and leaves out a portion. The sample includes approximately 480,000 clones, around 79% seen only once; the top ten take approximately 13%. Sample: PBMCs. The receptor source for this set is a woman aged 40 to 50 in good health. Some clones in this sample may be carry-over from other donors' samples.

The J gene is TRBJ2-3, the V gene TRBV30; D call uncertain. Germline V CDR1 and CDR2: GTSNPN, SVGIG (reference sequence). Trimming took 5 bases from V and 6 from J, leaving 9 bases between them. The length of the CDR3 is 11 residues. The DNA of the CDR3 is TGTGCCTGGCAGGTCCGGGATACGCAGTATTTT. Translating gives CAWQVRDTQYF.

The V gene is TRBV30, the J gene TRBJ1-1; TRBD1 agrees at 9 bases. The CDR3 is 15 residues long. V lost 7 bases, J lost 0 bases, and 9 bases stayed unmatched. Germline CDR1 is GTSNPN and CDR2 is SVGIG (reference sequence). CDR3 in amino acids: CASKGQGTLNTEAFF. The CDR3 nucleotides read TGTGCCTCCAAGGGACAGGGCACATTGAACACTGAAGCTTTCTTT.

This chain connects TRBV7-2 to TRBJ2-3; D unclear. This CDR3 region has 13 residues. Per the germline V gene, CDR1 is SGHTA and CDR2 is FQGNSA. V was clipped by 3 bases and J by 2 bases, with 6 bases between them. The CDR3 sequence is CASSFETTDTQYF. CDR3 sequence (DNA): TGTGCCAGCAGCTTCGAGACCACAGATACGCAGTATTTT.

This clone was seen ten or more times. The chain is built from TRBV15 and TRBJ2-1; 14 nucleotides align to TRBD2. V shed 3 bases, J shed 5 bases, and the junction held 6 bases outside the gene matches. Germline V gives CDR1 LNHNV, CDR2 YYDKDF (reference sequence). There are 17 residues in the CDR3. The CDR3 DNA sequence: TGTGCCACCAGCAGTGCGGGACTAGCGGGAGTAGACAATGAGCAGTTCTTC. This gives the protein CATSSAGLAGVDNEQFF.

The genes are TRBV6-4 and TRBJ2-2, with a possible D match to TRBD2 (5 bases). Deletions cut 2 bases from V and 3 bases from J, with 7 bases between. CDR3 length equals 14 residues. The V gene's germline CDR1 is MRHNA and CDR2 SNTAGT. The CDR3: CASSDRGYTGELFF. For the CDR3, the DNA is TGTGCCAGCAGTGACCGGGGTTACACCGGGGAGCTGTTTTTT.

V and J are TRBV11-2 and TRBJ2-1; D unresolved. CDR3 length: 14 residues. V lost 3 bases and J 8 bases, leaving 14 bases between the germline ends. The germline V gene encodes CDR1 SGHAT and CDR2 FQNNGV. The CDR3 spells CASSLPNIHDEQFF. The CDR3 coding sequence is TGTGCCAGCAGCTTGCCGAATATCCACGATGAGCAGTTCTTC.

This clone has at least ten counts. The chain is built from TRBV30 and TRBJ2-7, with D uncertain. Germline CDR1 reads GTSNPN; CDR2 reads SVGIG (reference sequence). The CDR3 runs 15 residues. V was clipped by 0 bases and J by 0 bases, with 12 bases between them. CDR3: CAWSVLRKSSYEQYF. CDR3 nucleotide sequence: TGTGCCTGGAGTGTACTCCGGAAAAGCTCCTACGAGCAGTACTTC.

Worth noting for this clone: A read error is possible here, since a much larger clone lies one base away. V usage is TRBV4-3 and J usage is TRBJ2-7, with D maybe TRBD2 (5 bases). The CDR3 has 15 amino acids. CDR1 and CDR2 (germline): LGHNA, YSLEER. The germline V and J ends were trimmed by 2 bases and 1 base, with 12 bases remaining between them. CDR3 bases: TGCGCCAGCAGCCAACAAACGGGATGGTCCTACGAGCAGTACTTC. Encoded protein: CASSQQTGWSYEQYF.

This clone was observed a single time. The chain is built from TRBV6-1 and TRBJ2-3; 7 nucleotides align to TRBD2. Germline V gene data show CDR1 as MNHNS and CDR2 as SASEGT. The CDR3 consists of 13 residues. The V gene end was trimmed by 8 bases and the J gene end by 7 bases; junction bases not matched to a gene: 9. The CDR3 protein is CASGLVWSHTQYF. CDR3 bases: TGTGCCAGCGGACTAGTTTGGTCCCATACGCAGTATTTT.

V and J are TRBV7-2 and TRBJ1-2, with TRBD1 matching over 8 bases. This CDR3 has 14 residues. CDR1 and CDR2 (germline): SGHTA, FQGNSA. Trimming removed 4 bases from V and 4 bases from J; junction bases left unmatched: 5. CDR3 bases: TGTGCCAGCAGCTCGAACAGGGGGGGCTATGGCTACACCTTC. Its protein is CASSSNRGGYGYTF.